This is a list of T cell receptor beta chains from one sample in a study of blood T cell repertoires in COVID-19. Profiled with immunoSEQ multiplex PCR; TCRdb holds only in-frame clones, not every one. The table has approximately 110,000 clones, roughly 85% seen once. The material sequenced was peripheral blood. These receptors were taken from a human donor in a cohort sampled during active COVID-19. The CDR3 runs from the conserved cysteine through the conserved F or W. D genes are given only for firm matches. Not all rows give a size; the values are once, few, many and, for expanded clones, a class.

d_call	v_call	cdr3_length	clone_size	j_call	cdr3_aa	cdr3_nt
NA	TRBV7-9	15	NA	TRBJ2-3	CASSSRGPRTDTQYF	TGTGCCAGCAGCTCGCGGGGACCCCGCACAGATACGCAGTATTTT
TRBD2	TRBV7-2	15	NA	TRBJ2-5	CASSKTSGGAETQYF	TGTGCCAGCAGCAAGACTAGCGGGGGGGCGGAGACCCAGTACTTC
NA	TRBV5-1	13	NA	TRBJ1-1	CASSAQVNTEAFF	TGCGCCAGCAGCGCACAGGTGAACACTGAAGCTTTCTTT
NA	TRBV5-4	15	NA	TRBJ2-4	CASSPGGVAKNIQYF	TGTGCCAGCAGCCCGGGCGGGGTAGCCAAAAACATTCAGTACTTC
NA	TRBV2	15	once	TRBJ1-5	CASSGQENSNQPQHF	TGTGCCAGCAGTGGACAGGAGAATAGCAATCAGCCCCAGCATTTT
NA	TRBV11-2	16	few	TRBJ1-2	CASSLGAYSPTGGYTF	TGTGCCAGCAGCTTAGGTGCCTATTCTCCCACGGGGGGCTACACCTTC
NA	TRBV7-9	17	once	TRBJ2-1	CASSPDTHPGSYNEQFF	TGTGCCAGCAGCCCAGACACCCACCCGGGGAGCTACAATGAGCAGTTCTTC
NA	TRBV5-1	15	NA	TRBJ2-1	CASSSTGTPSDEQFF	TGCGCCAGCAGCTCCACCGGGACACCCTCCGATGAGCAGTTCTTC
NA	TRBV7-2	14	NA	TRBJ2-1	CASSLDWNDSEQFF	TGTGCCAGCAGCTTGGATTGGAATGACAGTGAGCAGTTCTTC
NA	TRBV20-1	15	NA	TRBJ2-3	CSASLSGDSADTQYF	TGCAGTGCTAGTCTATCGGGGGACTCTGCAGATACGCAGTATTTT
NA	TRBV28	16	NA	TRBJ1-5	CASNIEGTLVGQPQHF	TGTGCCAGCAACATTGAGGGCACCCTAGTGGGACAGCCCCAGCATTTT
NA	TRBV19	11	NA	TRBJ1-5	CASSMGGPQHF	TGTGCCAGTAGTATGGGAGGGCCCCAGCATTTT
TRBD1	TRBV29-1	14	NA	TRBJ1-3	CSVEKRTGRNTIYF	TGCAGCGTTGAAAAGAGGACAGGGCGAAACACCATATATTTT
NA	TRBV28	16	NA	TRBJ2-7	CASRNPSGAPGDEQYF	TGTGCCAGCAGAAACCCCTCGGGAGCCCCGGGCGACGAGCAGTACTTC
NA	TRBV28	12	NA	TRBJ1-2	CASSWPSGTQTF	TGTGCCAGCAGTTGGCCCAGCGGTACCCAGACCTTC
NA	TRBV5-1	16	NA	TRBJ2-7	CASSLDGSPALGEQYF	TGCGCCAGCAGCTTGGACGGGTCCCCCGCCTTAGGTGAGCAGTACTTC
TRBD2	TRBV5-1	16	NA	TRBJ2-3	CASSLMGLGETDTQYF	TGCGCCAGCAGCTTGATGGGACTAGGTGAGACGGATACGCAGTATTTT
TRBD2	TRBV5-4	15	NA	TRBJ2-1	CASSFQRGSVNEQFF	TGTGCCAGCAGCTTCCAGCGGGGGTCCGTTAATGAGCAGTTCTTC
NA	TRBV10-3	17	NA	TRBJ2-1	CAISAGVEGSSYNEQFF	TGTGCCATCAGTGCGGGGGTGGAGGGGAGCTCCTACAATGAGCAGTTCTTC
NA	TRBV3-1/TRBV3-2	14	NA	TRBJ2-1	CASSQTVRVNEQFF	TGTGCCAGCAGCCAAACGGTTAGAGTCAATGAGCAGTTCTTC
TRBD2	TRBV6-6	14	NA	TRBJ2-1	CASSYGSGGREQFF	TGTGCCAGCAGTTATGGTAGCGGGGGGCGTGAGCAGTTCTTC
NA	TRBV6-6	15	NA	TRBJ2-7	CASSKAGDSLGEQYF	TGTGCCAGCAGTAAAGCGGGGGACAGTCTAGGTGAGCAGTACTTC
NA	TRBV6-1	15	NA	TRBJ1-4	CASSENRQNNEKLFF	TGTGCCAGCAGTGAAAATCGACAGAATAATGAAAAACTGTTTTTT
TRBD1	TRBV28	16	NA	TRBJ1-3	CASSPSGDRAGNTIYF	TGTGCCAGCAGTCCCTCGGGAGACAGGGCTGGAAACACCATATATTTT
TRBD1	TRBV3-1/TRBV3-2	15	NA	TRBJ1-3	CASSLRTGIGNTIYF	TGTGCCAGCAGCCTCCGGACAGGGATAGGAAACACCATATATTTT
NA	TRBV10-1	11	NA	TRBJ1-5	CASSGGEHQHF	TGCGCCAGCAGTGGGGGGGAACACCAGCATTTT
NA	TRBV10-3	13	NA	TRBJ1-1	CAISGRTDLEAFF	TGTGCCATCAGTGGGAGGACAGACCTTGAAGCTTTCTTT
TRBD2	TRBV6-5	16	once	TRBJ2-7	CASSYRASGGSYEQYF	TGTGCCAGCAGTTACAGGGCTAGCGGGGGATCGTACGAGCAGTACTTC
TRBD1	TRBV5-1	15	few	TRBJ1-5	CASSFSGGNNQPQHF	TGCGCCAGCAGCTTTTCAGGGGGTAATAATCAGCCCCAGCATTTT
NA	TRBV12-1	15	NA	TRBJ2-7	CASSCRLAKPYEQYF	TGTGCCAGCAGCTGCCGACTAGCAAAACCCTACGAGCAGTACTTC
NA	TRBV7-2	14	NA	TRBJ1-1	CASSLLPLNTEAFF	TGTGCCAGCAGCTTACTCCCGTTGAACACTGAAGCTTTCTTT
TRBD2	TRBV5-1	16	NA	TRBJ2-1	CASSLDPGGTYNEQFF	TGCGCCAGCAGCTTGGATCCGGGGGGAACCTACAATGAGCAGTTCTTC
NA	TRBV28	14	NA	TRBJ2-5	CASSLPQPGETQYF	TGTGCCAGCAGTTTGCCCCAACCGGGAGAGACCCAGTACTTC
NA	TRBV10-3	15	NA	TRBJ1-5	CAISESQGSFQPQHF	TGTGCCATCAGTGAGTCCCAGGGATCGTTTCAGCCCCAGCATTTT
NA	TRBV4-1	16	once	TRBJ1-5	CASSQEGGSGNQPQHF	TGCGCCAGCAGCCAAGAGGGGGGAAGCGGCAATCAGCCCCAGCATTTT
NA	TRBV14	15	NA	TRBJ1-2	CASSQVTGPNYGYTF	TGTGCCAGCAGCCAAGTAACAGGGCCTAACTATGGCTACACCTTC
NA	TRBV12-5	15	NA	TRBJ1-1	CASGSRSPSRVEAFF	TGTGCTAGTGGTTCGCGGTCCCCAAGCCGAGTCGAAGCTTTCTTT
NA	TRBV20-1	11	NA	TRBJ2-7	CSANTNYQQYF	TGCAGTGCCAACACCAACTACCAGCAGTACTTC
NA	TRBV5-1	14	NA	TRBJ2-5	CASSSGLLKETQYF	TGCGCCAGCAGCTCCGGACTCTTAAAGGAGACCCAGTACTTC
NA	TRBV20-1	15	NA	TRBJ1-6	CSASGGGSYNSPLHF	TGCAGTGCTAGTGGGGGGGGATCCTATAATTCACCCCTCCACTTT